The rows below give T cell receptor beta chains drawn from one sample of a study of human thymus T cells. This table comes from immunoSEQ multiplex PCR, and its TCRdb copy is limited to in-frame clones, with some not included. Of roughly 60,000 clones in the sample, nearly 95% were seen once. The specimen was blood. Receptor source: a boy younger than two with a congenital heart defect but otherwise immunologically healthy. Each CDR3 is given with its conserved first and last residue. The D gene is left open where the match is weak. The size field is filled for only some rows; it gives once, few, many or a size class.

len: 13; j_gene: TRBJ2-7; v_gene: TRBV27; d_gene: TRBD2; abundance: -; CDR3aa: CASSLAGGYEQYF; CDR3nt: TGTGCCAGCAGTTTAGCGGGAGGCTACGAGCAGTACTTC
len: 16; j_gene: TRBJ2-6; v_gene: TRBV4-3; d_gene: -; abundance: -; CDR3aa: CASSQESWAGANVLTF; CDR3nt: TGCGCCAGCAGCCAAGAGTCATGGGCTGGGGCCAACGTCCTGACTTTC
len: 15; j_gene: TRBJ2-7; v_gene: TRBV6-5; d_gene: -; abundance: -; CDR3aa: CASSYSGGGGYEQYF; CDR3nt: TGTGCCAGCAGTTACTCGGGAGGGGGCGGGTACGAGCAGTACTTC
len: 12; j_gene: TRBJ2-1; v_gene: TRBV6-1; d_gene: -; abundance: -; CDR3aa: CASGDFANEQFF; CDR3nt: TGTGCCAGCGGGGACTTTGCCAATGAGCAGTTCTTC
len: 14; j_gene: TRBJ2-1; v_gene: TRBV2; d_gene: -; abundance: -; CDR3aa: CASRPRFFLPEQFF; CDR3nt: TGTGCCAGCAGACCCCGCTTTTTTTTGCCTGAGCAGTTCTTC
len: 14; j_gene: TRBJ1-2; v_gene: TRBV29-1; d_gene: TRBD1; abundance: -; CDR3aa: CSVATGGGYYGYTF; CDR3nt: TGCAGCGTTGCGACAGGGGGCGGGTACTATGGCTACACCTTC
len: 15; j_gene: TRBJ1-1; v_gene: TRBV4-1; d_gene: -; abundance: -; CDR3aa: CASSQENRLNTEAFF; CDR3nt: TGCGCCAGCAGCCAAGAAAACAGACTGAACACTGAAGCTTTCTTT
len: 15; j_gene: TRBJ2-1; v_gene: TRBV21-1; d_gene: -; abundance: -; CDR3aa: CASSKPASGGNEQFF; CDR3nt: TGTGCCAGCAGCAAACCGGCTAGCGGGGGCAATGAGCAGTTCTTC
len: 13; j_gene: TRBJ2-5; v_gene: TRBV6-1; d_gene: TRBD1; abundance: -; CDR3aa: CATRTGGRETQYF; CDR3nt: TGTGCCACCAGGACAGGGGGCAGGGAGACCCAGTACTTC
len: 16; j_gene: TRBJ2-2; v_gene: TRBV5-1; d_gene: TRBD1; abundance: once; CDR3aa: CASSPSTTGDTGELFF; CDR3nt: TGCGCCAGCAGCCCATCCACGACAGGGGACACCGGGGAGCTGTTTTTT
len: 16; j_gene: TRBJ2-3; v_gene: TRBV4-1; d_gene: TRBD1; abundance: once; CDR3aa: CASSQDPKGAPDTQYF; CDR3nt: TGCGCCAGCAGCCAAGACCCCAAGGGGGCTCCAGATACGCAGTATTTT
len: 13; j_gene: TRBJ1-6; v_gene: TRBV6-6; d_gene: TRBD1; abundance: few; CDR3aa: CASSLTGYSPLHF; CDR3nt: TGTGCCAGCAGTTTGACAGGGTACTCACCCCTCCACTTT
len: 13; j_gene: TRBJ1-5; v_gene: TRBV19; d_gene: -; abundance: -; CDR3aa: CASSMWERQPQHF; CDR3nt: TGTGCCAGTAGTATGTGGGAGAGGCAGCCCCAGCATTTT
len: 16; j_gene: TRBJ2-3; v_gene: TRBV4-2; d_gene: -; abundance: -; CDR3aa: CASSRARGGPEDTQYF; CDR3nt: TGTGCCAGCAGCCGGGCGCGCGGGGGCCCGGAGGATACGCAGTATTTT
len: 13; j_gene: TRBJ2-5; v_gene: TRBV6-1; d_gene: -; abundance: -; CDR3aa: CASTLLIQETQYF; CDR3nt: TGTGCCAGCACCTTACTCATCCAAGAGACCCAGTACTTC
len: 16; j_gene: TRBJ1-1; v_gene: TRBV4-3; d_gene: -; abundance: -; CDR3aa: CASSQDKTQGNTEAFF; CDR3nt: TGCGCCAGCAGCCAAGATAAGACACAGGGGAACACTGAAGCTTTCTTT
len: 17; j_gene: TRBJ2-1; v_gene: TRBV27; d_gene: -; abundance: -; CDR3aa: CASSSLKGGLKLGEQFF; CDR3nt: TGTGCCAGCAGTTCCCTTAAGGGGGGACTTAAACTGGGTGAGCAGTTCTTC
len: 20; j_gene: TRBJ1-4; v_gene: TRBV4-3; d_gene: TRBD1; abundance: -; CDR3aa: CASSHSGSGQGGGANEKLFF; CDR3nt: TGCGCCAGCAGCCATTCAGGCTCGGGACAGGGCGGAGGGGCTAATGAAAAACTGTTTTTT
len: 14; j_gene: TRBJ1-2; v_gene: TRBV28; d_gene: -; abundance: -; CDR3aa: CASSFPRGLHGYTF; CDR3nt: TGTGCCAGCAGTTTCCCCCGCGGCTTACATGGCTACACCTTC
len: 13; j_gene: TRBJ2-3; v_gene: TRBV6-5; d_gene: TRBD1; abundance: -; CDR3aa: CASRTGGTDTQYF; CDR3nt: TGTGCCAGCCGGACAGGGGGTACAGATACGCAGTATTTT
len: 15; j_gene: TRBJ1-2; v_gene: TRBV4-1; d_gene: TRBD1; abundance: -; CDR3aa: CASSQVGQGARGYTF; CDR3nt: TGCGCCAGCAGCCAAGTAGGACAGGGGGCGCGGGGCTACACCTTC
len: 14; j_gene: TRBJ1-3; v_gene: TRBV6-5; d_gene: TRBD1; abundance: -; CDR3aa: CASSLGTGPDTIYF; CDR3nt: TGTGCCAGCAGCCTGGGGACAGGCCCCGACACCATATATTTT
len: 17; j_gene: TRBJ2-5; v_gene: TRBV4-1; d_gene: TRBD2; abundance: few; CDR3aa: CASSQVGTSGSRGTQYF; CDR3nt: TGCGCCAGCAGCCAAGTTGGGACTAGCGGTTCCCGGGGGACCCAGTACTTC
len: 19; j_gene: TRBJ1-3; v_gene: TRBV7-9; d_gene: -; abundance: -; CDR3aa: CASSLKGKPTSGSGNTIYF; CDR3nt: TGTGCCAGCAGCTTAAAGGGGAAGCCTACCTCTGGCTCTGGAAACACCATATATTTT
len: 12; j_gene: TRBJ2-1; v_gene: TRBV5-6; d_gene: -; abundance: -; CDR3aa: CASSSLYNEQFF; CDR3nt: TGTGCCAGCAGTTCTCTCTACAATGAGCAGTTCTTC
len: 16; j_gene: TRBJ1-2; v_gene: TRBV5-5; d_gene: -; abundance: -; CDR3aa: CASSLGGGPSNYGYTF; CDR3nt: TGTGCCAGCAGCTTGGGAGGCGGCCCTTCCAACTATGGCTACACCTTC
len: 18; j_gene: TRBJ2-7; v_gene: TRBV7-6; d_gene: -; abundance: -; CDR3aa: CASSPRTFGGSGSYEQYF; CDR3nt: TGTGCCAGCAGCCCCCGAACTTTTGGGGGTTCGGGGTCCTACGAGCAGTACTTC
len: 14; j_gene: TRBJ1-5; v_gene: TRBV4-2; d_gene: TRBD1; abundance: -; CDR3aa: CASSGQGAGQPQHF; CDR3nt: TGTGCCAGCAGTGGACAGGGGGCCGGTCAGCCCCAGCATTTT
len: 15; j_gene: TRBJ2-3; v_gene: TRBV15; d_gene: -; abundance: -; CDR3aa: CATSRDRTSTDTQYF; CDR3nt: TGTGCCACCAGCAGAGATCGGACGAGCACAGATACGCAGTATTTT
len: 15; j_gene: TRBJ2-7; v_gene: TRBV6-1; d_gene: -; abundance: -; CDR3aa: CASSLVGTSSYEQYF; CDR3nt: TGTGCCAGCAGCCTCGTAGGGACATCCTCCTACGAGCAGTACTTC
len: 13; j_gene: TRBJ2-5; v_gene: TRBV10-3; d_gene: -; abundance: -; CDR3aa: CAISESPGETQYF; CDR3nt: TGTGCCATCAGTGAAAGCCCCGGAGAGACCCAGTACTTC
len: 15; j_gene: TRBJ2-7; v_gene: TRBV5-1; d_gene: TRBD2; abundance: -; CDR3aa: CASSPSGFLSYEQYF; CDR3nt: TGCGCCAGCAGCCCTAGCGGTTTCCTCTCCTACGAGCAGTACTTC
len: 15; j_gene: TRBJ2-6; v_gene: TRBV5-1; d_gene: -; abundance: -; CDR3aa: CASSLEQRGANVLTF; CDR3nt: TGCGCCAGCAGCTTGGAACAGAGGGGGGCCAACGTCCTGACTTTC
len: 15; j_gene: TRBJ2-5; v_gene: TRBV4-3; d_gene: -; abundance: -; CDR3aa: CASSQDGARQETQYF; CDR3nt: TGCGCCAGCAGCCAAGATGGAGCGCGGCAAGAGACCCAGTACTTC
len: 10; j_gene: TRBJ1-2; v_gene: TRBV29-1; d_gene: -; abundance: once; CDR3aa: CSVDGYGYTF; CDR3nt: TGCAGCGTTGATGGGTATGGCTACACCTTC
len: 15; j_gene: TRBJ2-3; v_gene: TRBV28; d_gene: TRBD2; abundance: once; CDR3aa: CASIAGTRGEDTQYF; CDR3nt: TGTGCCAGCATCGCCGGGACTAGAGGAGAAGATACGCAGTATTTT
len: 16; j_gene: TRBJ2-1; v_gene: TRBV23-1; d_gene: -; abundance: -; CDR3aa: CASSQSGQGPHNEQFF; CDR3nt: TGCGCCAGCAGTCAATCGGGGCAGGGCCCACACAATGAGCAGTTCTTC
len: 13; j_gene: TRBJ1-2; v_gene: TRBV29-1; d_gene: -; abundance: -; CDR3aa: CSVGGEGSYGYTF; CDR3nt: TGCAGCGTTGGGGGCGAGGGGAGCTATGGCTACACCTTC
len: 17; j_gene: TRBJ2-3; v_gene: TRBV7-8; d_gene: TRBD1; abundance: once; CDR3aa: CASSFRPGTGGTDTQYF; CDR3nt: TGTGCCAGCAGCTTCAGACCGGGGACAGGGGGCACAGATACGCAGTATTTT
len: 15; j_gene: TRBJ2-7; v_gene: TRBV7-9; d_gene: TRBD2; abundance: -; CDR3aa: CASSPRLAGPVEQYF; CDR3nt: TGTGCCAGCAGCCCACGACTAGCGGGGCCCGTCGAGCAGTACTTC
len: 14; j_gene: TRBJ1-2; v_gene: TRBV7-9; d_gene: -; abundance: -; CDR3aa: CASSPSTGAYGYTF; CDR3nt: TGTGCCAGCAGCCCATCAACAGGAGCCTATGGCTACACCTTC
len: 17; j_gene: TRBJ1-2; v_gene: TRBV5-1; d_gene: TRBD1; abundance: -; CDR3aa: CASSTTGGPTANYGYTF; CDR3nt: TGCGCCAGCAGCACCACAGGGGGCCCTACAGCTAACTATGGCTACACCTTC
len: 19; j_gene: TRBJ2-3; v_gene: TRBV19; d_gene: -; abundance: once; CDR3aa: CASSIAGRGAFGITDTQYF; CDR3nt: TGTGCCAGTAGTATAGCGGGTAGGGGTGCGTTCGGGATCACAGATACGCAGTATTTT
len: 13; j_gene: TRBJ2-7; v_gene: TRBV18; d_gene: -; abundance: -; CDR3aa: CASSFRAEYEQYF; CDR3nt: TGTGCCAGCTCATTCAGGGCGGAGTACGAGCAGTACTTC
len: 13; j_gene: TRBJ2-5; v_gene: TRBV5-1; d_gene: -; abundance: -; CDR3aa: CASSFSLGETQYF; CDR3nt: TGCGCCAGCAGCTTCTCCCTGGGGGAGACCCAGTACTTC
len: 15; j_gene: TRBJ1-1; v_gene: TRBV27; d_gene: TRBD1; abundance: -; CDR3aa: CASSSWTGGVTEAFF; CDR3nt: TGTGCCAGCAGTTCCTGGACAGGGGGAGTCACTGAAGCTTTCTTT
len: 16; j_gene: TRBJ2-7; v_gene: TRBV7-2; d_gene: TRBD2; abundance: -; CDR3aa: CASSLRLAGGNYEQYF; CDR3nt: TGTGCCAGCAGCCTCCGACTAGCGGGGGGCAACTACGAGCAGTACTTC
len: 14; j_gene: TRBJ2-7; v_gene: TRBV7-8; d_gene: -; abundance: -; CDR3aa: CASSLRRPSYEQYF; CDR3nt: TGTGCCAGCAGCTTACGTAGACCCTCCTACGAGCAGTACTTC
len: 15; j_gene: TRBJ2-2; v_gene: TRBV19; d_gene: TRBD2; abundance: once; CDR3aa: CASSNSGRGTGELFF; CDR3nt: TGTGCCAGTAGTAATAGCGGGAGGGGCACCGGGGAGCTGTTTTTT
len: 15; j_gene: TRBJ1-1; v_gene: TRBV6-7; d_gene: -; abundance: few; CDR3aa: CASSYCRVRNTEAFF; CDR3nt: TGTGCCAGCAGTTACTGCAGGGTAAGGAACACTGAAGCTTTCTTT